This T cell receptor beta chain was sequenced for a study of T cell repertoires in cytomegalovirus infection. On the study more broadly: The authors relied on CMV epitopes, both recently identified HLA-C-restricted and well-studied HLA-B-restricted. It can be stated that public TCR beta signatures indicated CMV infection as well as a matching HLA type.

Study-wide results and limits: HLA-C-restricted CMV-specific TCR beta clonotypes prevailed in the ex vivo response.

TCRdb fed the reads into MiXCR, producing one record per CDR3 protein. The sample yields about 920,000 distinct CDR3 sequences, approximately 31% seen once. Points on this clonotype: Its antigen is unknown.

The TCR comes from a human donor in good health (CMV status not recorded). Some clones in this sample may be carry-over from other donors' samples. The material sequenced was cultured CD8+ T cells from PBMCs, taken from culture after CMV antigen stimulation.

The CDR3 nucleotides are TGTGCCAGCAGCGACAGTAGGGGTTCTGGAAACACCATATATTTT. Translation gives CASSDSRGSGNTIYF. This sequence joins TRBV7-9 and TRBJ1-3; tentative D call: TRBD1 (5 bases). Germline CDR1 reads SEHNR; CDR2 reads FQNEAQ (reference sequence). The CDR3 loop spans 15 amino acids. Trimming cost V 5 bases and J 1 base, with 12 bases left between them.